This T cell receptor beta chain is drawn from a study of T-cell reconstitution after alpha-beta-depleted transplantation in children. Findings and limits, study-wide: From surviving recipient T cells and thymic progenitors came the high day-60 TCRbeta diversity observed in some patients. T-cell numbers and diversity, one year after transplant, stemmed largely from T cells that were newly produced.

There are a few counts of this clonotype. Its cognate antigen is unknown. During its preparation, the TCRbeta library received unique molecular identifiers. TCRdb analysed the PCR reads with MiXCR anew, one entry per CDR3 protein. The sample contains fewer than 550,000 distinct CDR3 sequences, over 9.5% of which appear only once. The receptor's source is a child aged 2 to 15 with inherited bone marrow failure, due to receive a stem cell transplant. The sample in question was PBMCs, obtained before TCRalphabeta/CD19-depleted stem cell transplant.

The CDR3 nucleotides read TGTGCCAGCAGTGGCCCTAGTCTCACAGATACGCAGTATTTT. Protein sequence: CASSGPSLTDTQYF. The chain has TRBV12-3 or TRBV12-4 and TRBJ2-3; D remains unclear. The CDR3 runs to 14 residues. V was cut by 5 bases and J by 2 bases, with 11 bases left in between.